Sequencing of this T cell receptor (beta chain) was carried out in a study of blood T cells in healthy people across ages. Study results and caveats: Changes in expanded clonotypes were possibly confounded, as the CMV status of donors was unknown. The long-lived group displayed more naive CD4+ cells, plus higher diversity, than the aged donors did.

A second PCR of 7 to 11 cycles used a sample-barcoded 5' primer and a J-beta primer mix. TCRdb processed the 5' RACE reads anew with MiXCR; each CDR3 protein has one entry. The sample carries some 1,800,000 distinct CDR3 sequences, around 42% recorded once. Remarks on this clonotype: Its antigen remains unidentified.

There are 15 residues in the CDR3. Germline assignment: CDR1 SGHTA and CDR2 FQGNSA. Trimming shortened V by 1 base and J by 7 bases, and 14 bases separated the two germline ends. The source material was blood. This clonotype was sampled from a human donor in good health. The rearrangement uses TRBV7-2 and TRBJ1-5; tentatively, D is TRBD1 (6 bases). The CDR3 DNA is TGTGCCAGCAGCTTAGAGGGGGAAGTGCGACAGCCCCAGCATTTT. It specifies CASSLEGEVRQPQHF.